Shown below are 15 T cell receptor beta chains from a single sample sequenced in a study of spatial heterogeneity in lung cancer. Study-level points and caveats: Mutation counts in tumors were tracked by counts of expanded intratumoral alpha and beta TCRs.

Described time point: sample taken at primary tumor resection. No antigens are known for them. In TCRdb, the 5' RACE reads were re-called with MiXCR into one record per CDR3 protein. This repertoire includes 48 distinct CDR3 sequences. The input for sequencing was lung tumor tissue, taken at surgery. The receptors here all came from a male donor with early-stage non-small cell lung cancer.

With regard to this clonotype: As an off-target read in a library built for alpha chains, this beta chain has a frequency of little significance. V gene TRBV7-3 combines with J gene TRBJ2-5; 9 bases agree with TRBD2. The CDR3 length is 14 residues. CDR1 and CDR2 (germline): SGHTA, FQGTGA. After removal of 6 bases from V and 5 bases from J, the junction contained 7 bases not matched to a gene. The CDR3 sequence is CASSRSGSRETQYF. Written as DNA, the CDR3 is TGTGCCAGCAGTCGTAGCGGGAGTCGGGAGACCCAGTACTTC.

Comments on this clonotype: This beta chain is an unintended read in a library built for alpha chains; its size means little. The chain joins TRBV12-3 or TRBV12-4 to TRBJ2-5, with 9 bases lining up with TRBD2. This CDR3 comprises 14 residues. The trim removed 5 bases at V and 5 bases at J, leaving 6 bases unmatched. The CDR3 loop is CASSLSGRRETQYF. CDR3 bases: TGTGCCAGCAGTCTCAGCGGGAGGCGGGAGACCCAGTACTTC.

As for this clonotype: This beta chain is an unintended read in a library built for alpha chains; its size means little. The V gene is TRBV29-1, the J gene TRBJ2-6; D remains ambiguous. Trimming took 0 bases from V and 1 from J, leaving 10 bases between them. This CDR3 spans 16 amino acids. Germline lookup yields CDR1 SQVTM and CDR2 ANQGSEA. CDR3 bases: TGCAGCGTTGAAGAGGACGGCACTTCTGGGGCCAACGTCCTGACTTTC. Its translation is CSVEEDGTSGANVLTF.

Sample share makes this clonotype hyperexpanded (1% or more). For a library built for alpha chains, this beta chain is a stray read; little rests on its size. The rearrangement uses TRBV29-1 and TRBJ2-1; 10 bases map to TRBD2. V shed 6 bases and J 0 bases; nucleotides not matched to a gene: 11. The CDR3 is made up of 17 amino acids. The V gene's germline CDR1 is SQVTM and CDR2 ANQGSEA. Written as DNA, the CDR3 is TGCAGCGTAGAGGGCTCCCCTAGCGGGAGCTCCTACAATGAGCAGTTCTTC. Translated, it gives CSVEGSPSGSSYNEQFF.

Of note for this clonotype: Because this beta chain is a stray read in a library intended to capture alpha chains, its abundance should not be given much weight. The rearrangement links TRBV4-1 to TRBJ2-7; 15 bases match TRBD2. CDR1 is MGHRA and CDR2 is YSYEKL in the germline V gene. CDR3 length: 22 residues. V was pared by 2 bases and J by 0 bases, with 17 bases of the junction left unmatched. The CDR3 loop reads CASSQKWVSLPGLAGGSYEQYF. The DNA of the CDR3 is TGCGCCAGCAGCCAAAAATGGGTGTCCTTGCCGGGACTAGCGGGAGGCTCCTACGAGCAGTACTTC.

Within the sample, this clonotype is hyperexpanded. Since the library was made to target alpha chains, this beta chain is a stray read and its abundance is not meaningful. The chain is built from TRBV4-1 and TRBJ2-2; no clear D gene. V was cut by 2 bases and J by 8 bases, with 6 bases left in between. CDR1 is MGHRA and CDR2 is YSYEKL in the germline V gene. CDR3 size: 12 residues. In DNA form, the CDR3 reads TGCGCCAGCAGCCAACGGACGGGGGAGCTGTTTTTT. The encoded protein is CASSQRTGELFF.

This clonotype showed up just a few times. The junction does not match germline at one end; this may be a read error. A library prepared for alpha chains yielded this beta chain as an off-target read; its size is of little meaning. V is TRBV28 and J is TRBJ2-7; D assignment may be TRBD1 or TRBD2 (5 bases each). Germline CDR1 is MDHEN and CDR2 is SYDVKM. The CDR3 covers 15 residues. DNA for the CDR3: TGTGCCAGCAGCTTATCCCAGGGTTCTAGCCACGAGCAGTACTTC. As protein: CASSLSQGSSHEQYF. The whole variable domain, remainder taken from reference TRBV28 and TRBJ2-7, is DVKVTQSSRYLVKRTGEKVFLECVQDMDHENMFWYRQDPGLGLRLIYFSYDVKMKEKGDIPEGYSVSREKKERFSLILESASTNQTSMYLCASSLSQGSSHEQYFGPGTRLTVT.

Relative to its sample, this clonotype is hyperexpanded. Because this beta chain is a stray read in a library intended to capture alpha chains, its abundance should not be given much weight. J is TRBJ2-2 and V is TRBV28, with D hard to call. Per the germline V gene, CDR1 is MDHEN and CDR2 is SYDVKM. V was pared by 6 bases and J by 5 bases, with 13 bases between. The CDR3 has 14 residues. The CDR3 sequence: CASSLVGPTGELFF. As DNA, the CDR3 is TGTGCCAGCAGCTTAGTGGGTCCGACCGGGGAGCTGTTTTTT.

This clonotype has a handful of counts. This beta chain is a stray sequence in a library constructed for alpha chains; its clone size is not meaningful. The chain uses TRBV30 and TRBJ2-1; 7 bases align to TRBD1. Germline V gene lookup returns CDR1 GTSNPN and CDR2 SVGIG (reference sequence). V was pared by 8 bases and J by 8 bases, with 6 bases of the junction left unmatched. CDR3 length: 11 residues. The CDR3 region is CATRDRYEQFF. The CDR3 DNA is TGTGCCACCCGGGACAGATATGAGCAGTTCTTC.

This clonotype is judged hyperexpanded. Within a library made for alpha chains, this beta chain is off target, and its count is uninformative. The rearrangement links TRBV5-1 to TRBJ2-1, with 7 bases fitting TRBD1. J lost 6 bases, V lost 5 bases, and 8 bases had no gene match. The germline V gene has CDR1 SGHRS and CDR2 YFSETQ. CDR3 length equals 14 residues. CDR3: CASRKGAGANEQFF. The CDR3 nucleotides read TGCGCCAGCAGAAAGGGGGCAGGTGCCAATGAGCAGTTCTTC.

In its sample, this clonotype ranks as hyperexpanded. Since it is a stray read in a library aimed at alpha chains, this beta chain has a size that is not meaningful. The CDR3 nucleotides are TGTGCCAGCAGTTCCCCGGGACACCCCACAGATACGCAGTATTTT. This translates into CASSSPGHPTDTQYF. The chain couples TRBV28 to TRBJ2-3; weak D call: TRBD1 (6 bases). The V and J ends lost 4 bases and 2 bases respectively, with 13 bases between them. Germline assignment: CDR1 MDHEN and CDR2 SYDVKM. CDR3 size: 15 residues.

A few counts support this clonotype. Being off target in a library aimed at alpha chains, this beta chain has a size of little meaning. In DNA form, the CDR3 reads TGTGCCAGCAGTGGGACAGCACTAGCCAAAAACATTCAGTACTTC. It translates to CASSGTALAKNIQYF. The V gene is TRBV12-3 or TRBV12-4, the J gene TRBJ2-4, with 7 nucleotides matching TRBD1. There are 15 residues in the CDR3. The junction had 4 bases not matched to a gene; V was cut back by 5 bases and J by 0 bases.

This clonotype has just a few counts. The library was designed around alpha chains, so this beta chain is a stray read whose abundance carries little weight. The CDR3 DNA reads as TGTGCCAGCAGTTTTCGGTTCAGCCCAGGGCTAGAGACCCAGTACTTC. Protein sequence: CASSFRFSPGLETQYF. This chain uses TRBV12-3 or TRBV12-4 with TRBJ2-5, with D possibly matching TRBD1 (5 bases). The ends were cut back, 3 bases at V and 4 bases at J, with 18 bases in the middle. The CDR3 covers 16 residues.

As concerns this clonotype: This beta chain is an off-target read within a library intended for alpha chains, so its frequency means little. The genes are TRBV7-8 and TRBJ1-4; D might be TRBD1 (6 bases). The germline V gene has CDR1 SGHVS and CDR2 FQNEAQ. This CDR3 spans 18 amino acids. V lost 5 bases to trimming and J lost 0 bases, with 19 bases between them. CDR3 sequence (DNA): TGTGCCAGCAGCCCTAGAGGCTCTCGGACAGCAACTAATGAAAAACTGTTTTTT. It specifies CASSPRGSRTATNEKLFF.

Worth noting for this clonotype: The library was prepared for alpha chains; this beta chain is a stray read, so its frequency means little. J is TRBJ2-2 and V is TRBV11-3, with D unresolved. V lost 3 bases and J lost 0, with 8 bases in between. The CDR3 covers 15 residues. Germline V gene lookup returns CDR1 SGHNT and CDR2 YENEEA. The CDR3, as DNA: TGTGCCAGCAGCTTGACGGCCGCGAACACCGGGGAGCTGTTTTTT. As protein: CASSLTAANTGELFF.